This T cell receptor (beta chain) derives from a study of early T cells in non-severe SARS-CoV-2 infection. MiXCR was run by TCRdb on the 5' RACE reads, yielding one entry per CDR3 protein. This sample has tens of thousands of distinct CDR3 sequences, with over 9.5% found just once. The V gene lost 0 bases and the J gene lost 6 bases, with 11 bases spanning the gap. From germline, CDR1 is MDHEN and CDR2 SYDVKM. The CDR3 runs 14 residues. The rearrangement uses TRBV28 and TRBJ2-5; D unclear. This TCR was sampled from an adult who was a healthcare worker with PCR-confirmed SARS-CoV-2 infection or an uninfected control (not recorded which). Sequencing input: whole blood. CDR3 region: CASSLWGRGKTQYF. The CDR3 DNA follows: TGTGCCAGCAGTTTATGGGGCAGAGGAAAGACCCAGTACTTC.